The present TCR beta chain was sequenced within a study of blood T cell repertoires in COVID-19. Authors' data handling: From reference gene primer amplification, estimates of nucleated cell counts were derived. Profiled with immunoSEQ multiplex PCR; TCRdb holds only in-frame clones, not every one. The V and J calls and the clone size are those of that table, but D and trimming were determined from the DNA. The data contain 53,000 or so clones, 65% to 80% of them singletons. Trimming took off 7 bases at V and 2 bases at J, with 18 bases between the two ends. This CDR3 is built from 15 residues. Germline CDR1 is SGHRS and CDR2 is YFSETQ.

Sample: peripheral blood. The rearrangement uses TRBV5-1 and TRBJ2-5, with D possibly matching TRBD2 (5 bases). The receptor's source is a man aged 65-85 years with active or convalescent COVID-19. CDR3: CASGLFPGSQETQYF. The CDR3 DNA sequence: TGCGCCAGCGGACTTTTCCCGGGGAGTCAAGAGACCCAGTACTTC.